The rows below give T cell receptor beta chains drawn from one sample of a study of T cell responses to AZD1222 COVID-19 vaccine. The method was immunoSEQ multiplex PCR; TCRdb's version includes in-frame clones alone and lacks a portion of them. The repertoire holds some 110,000 clones, with around 86% as singletons. Sequenced material: peripheral blood, taken 28 days after the second dose of the MenACWY control vaccine. The receptors stem from an adult who received the MenACWY meningococcal vaccine as a control. Each CDR3 is given with its conserved first and last residue. A D gene is named only where the DNA matches it firmly. The size of a clone is reported for some rows only, either as once, few or many, or as a class for expanded clones.

cdr3_aa	cdr3_nt	d_call	j_call	clone_size	v_call
CASSLGQTGWISEKLFF	TGCGCCAGCAGCTTGGGCCAAACAGGGTGGATCTCTGAAAAACTGTTTTTT	.	TRBJ1-4	.	TRBV5-1
CSVVTGGRNSPLYF	TGCAGCGTGGTGACAGGGGGCCGCAATTCACCCCTCTACTTT	TRBD1	TRBJ1-6	.	TRBV29-1
CASSSLGGVENTEAFF	TGTGCCAGCAGTTCCCTAGGAGGGGTGGAGAACACTGAAGCTTTCTTT	.	TRBJ1-1	.	TRBV28
CASSQGQGWQPQHF	TGTGCCAGCAGCCAAGGACAGGGGTGGCAGCCCCAGCATTTT	TRBD1	TRBJ1-5	.	TRBV3-1/TRBV3-2
CASSSPKTGGYGYTF	TGTGCCAGCAGCTCCCCTAAGACAGGGGGCTATGGCTACACCTTC	TRBD1	TRBJ1-2	.	TRBV11-2
CASSYLLAGGGETQYF	TGTGCCAGCAGCTATCTCCTCGCGGGGGGAGGTGAGACCCAGTACTTC	TRBD2	TRBJ2-5	.	TRBV7-9
CASSQSRGNTEAFF	TGTGCCAGCAGCCAATCCAGGGGGAACACTGAAGCTTTCTTT	.	TRBJ1-1	.	TRBV16
CASSFGGLVYEQYF	TGTGCCAGCAGTTTCGGGGGGTTGGTCTACGAGCAGTACTTC	TRBD2	TRBJ2-7	.	TRBV28
CASSPAGAGEAFF	TGTGCCAGCTCACCAGCAGGGGCAGGTGAAGCTTTCTTT	.	TRBJ1-1	.	TRBV18
CASSSGTGNTIYF	TGTGCCAGCAGTTCGGGGACTGGAAACACCATATATTTT	.	TRBJ1-3	.	TRBV28
CASRLANTYDYGYTF	TGTGCCAGCAGGCTTGCGAACACCTACGACTATGGCTACACCTTC	.	TRBJ1-2	.	TRBV6-5
CASSLGGTNYGYTF	TGCGCCAGCAGCTTGGGGGGGACTAACTATGGCTACACCTTC	.	TRBJ1-2	.	TRBV5-1
CATSDPGIGGGNEKLFF	TGTGCCACCAGTGATCCTGGTATTGGGGGCGGCAATGAAAAACTGTTTTTT	.	TRBJ1-4	once	TRBV24-1
CASSYASGQVDSPLHF	TGTGCCAGCAGTTACGCTTCGGGGCAGGTTGATTCACCCCTCCACTTT	.	TRBJ1-6	.	TRBV6-5
CASSLDTYEQYF	TGTGCCAGCAGCTTAGACACCTACGAGCAGTACTTC	.	TRBJ2-7	.	TRBV7-2
CASSLRGQVQNEQFF	TGTGCCAGCAGCCTTAGGGGACAGGTACAAAATGAGCAGTTCTTC	TRBD1	TRBJ2-1	.	TRBV7-3
CSVETQTDTQYF	TGCAGCGTTGAGACCCAAACAGATACGCAGTATTTT	.	TRBJ2-3	.	TRBV29-1
CASRTGTEETQYF	TGTGCCAGCAGAACCGGGACAGAAGAGACCCAGTACTTC	TRBD1	TRBJ2-5	once	TRBV12-3/TRBV12-4
CASSQEAASGGRGDTQYF	TGCGCCAGCAGCCAAGAGGCAGCTAGCGGGGGCAGGGGGGATACGCAGTATTTT	TRBD2	TRBJ2-3	once	TRBV4-3
CASSDVGGRQPQHF	TGTGCCAGCAGTGACGTCGGGGGACGGCAGCCCCAGCATTTT	.	TRBJ1-5	.	TRBV27
CASSLPGQSINYGYTF	TGTGCCAGCAGCCTACCTGGACAGTCTATTAACTATGGCTACACCTTC	.	TRBJ1-2	.	TRBV5-4
CASTDGTSYEQYF	TGTGCCAGCACCGACGGCACCTCCTACGAGCAGTACTTC	.	TRBJ2-7	.	TRBV2
CASSRAGSTYEQYF	TGTGCCAGCAGCCGGGCGGGGTCTACCTACGAGCAGTACTTC	.	TRBJ2-7	.	TRBV3-1/TRBV3-2
CASSETGNNQPQHF	TGTGCCAGCAGTGAGACAGGGAACAATCAGCCCCAGCATTTT	TRBD1	TRBJ1-5	few	TRBV6-1
CASSLVQGGNSPLHF	TGCGCCAGCAGCTTGGTTCAGGGGGGAAATTCACCCCTCCACTTT	TRBD1	TRBJ1-6	.	TRBV5-1
CASSLRGYGYTF	TGTGCCAGCAGTCTCAGGGGCTATGGCTACACCTTC	.	TRBJ1-2	.	TRBV27
CASSLAVQGWEQFF	TGTGCCAGCAGCTTAGCGGTGCAGGGGTGGGAGCAGTTCTTC	.	TRBJ2-1	.	TRBV11-1
CASSKGTDVYGYTF	TGCGCCAGCAGTAAGGGGACCGACGTCTATGGCTACACCTTC	.	TRBJ1-2	.	TRBV5-1
CASSWEDEQYF	TGTGCCAGCAGTTGGGAAGACGAGCAGTACTTC	.	TRBJ2-7	.	TRBV28
CASSFAWDQQETQYF	TGCGCCAGCAGCTTCGCGTGGGACCAACAAGAGACCCAGTACTTC	.	TRBJ2-5	.	TRBV5-1
CASSHDRHSGNTIYF	TGTGCCAGCAGTCATGACAGGCACTCTGGAAACACCATATATTTT	.	TRBJ1-3	.	TRBV5-4
CASSPTHMTGNNQPQHF	TGTGCCAGCAGCCCCACCCATATGACAGGGAACAATCAGCCCCAGCATTTT	TRBD1	TRBJ1-5	.	TRBV7-2
CASSLTGDETQYF	TGTGCCAGCAGCTTGACAGGGGATGAGACCCAGTACTTC	TRBD1	TRBJ2-5	.	TRBV7-2
CASSGGQGGKTTNEKLFF	TGCGCCAGCAGTGGAGGACAGGGGGGGAAAACAACTAATGAAAAACTGTTTTTT	TRBD1	TRBJ1-4	.	TRBV10-1
CASSTYISDRTPGGYTF	TGTGCCAGCAGCACATATATTAGCGACAGGACCCCAGGTGGCTACACCTTC	.	TRBJ1-2	.	TRBV7-2
CAISGTYEQYF	TGTGCCATCAGTGGAACCTACGAGCAGTACTTC	.	TRBJ2-7	.	TRBV10-3
CASSFEQGSSYEQYF	TGTGCCAGCAGCTTCGAACAGGGGAGCTCCTACGAGCAGTACTTC	TRBD1	TRBJ2-7	.	TRBV7-9
CASSFRGGPNTGELFF	TGCGCCAGCAGCTTTCGAGGGGGCCCGAACACCGGGGAGCTGTTTTTT	TRBD1	TRBJ2-2	.	TRBV5-1
CASSPNVGSNTEAFF	TGCGCCAGCAGCCCCAATGTGGGGTCGAACACTGAAGCTTTCTTT	.	TRBJ1-1	.	TRBV4-1
CASSLAALATGGARQYF	TGTGCCAGCAGCTTAGCGGCCCTGGCGACGGGAGGGGCTCGGCAGTACTTC	TRBD2	TRBJ2-7	.	TRBV7-2
CASSDTAGQGYQPQHF	TGTGCCAGCAGTGACACCGCCGGACAGGGATATCAGCCCCAGCATTTT	TRBD1	TRBJ1-5	.	TRBV6-2/TRBV6-3
CASSSRQNQPQHF	TGTGCCAGCAGTTCCAGACAGAATCAGCCCCAGCATTTT	.	TRBJ1-5	.	TRBV28
CASSRRQGHTEAFF	TGTGCCAGCAGCCGGAGACAGGGTCACACTGAAGCTTTCTTT	TRBD1	TRBJ1-1	.	TRBV9
CASSLSTEQFF	TGTGCCAGCAGTTTATCGACAGAGCAGTTCTTC	.	TRBJ2-1	.	TRBV28
CATSDWAGTQYF	TGTGCCACCAGTGATTGGGCGGGCACGCAGTATTTT	.	TRBJ2-3	.	TRBV24-1
CASSPGDSRGSSGNTIYF	TGCGCCAGCAGCCCCGGGGACAGCCGGGGTTCCTCTGGAAACACCATATATTTT	TRBD1	TRBJ1-3	once	TRBV5-1
CASTPRRGGPLSTDTQYF	TGTGCCAGCACCCCCCGGAGGGGAGGTCCCCTAAGCACAGATACGCAGTATTTT	.	TRBJ2-3	.	TRBV27